Listed here are 18 T cell receptor beta chains from one sample, sequenced in a study of identical twins. TCRdb re-called the 5' RACE reads with MiXCR, one entry per CDR3 protein. Of 500,000 to 550,000 distinct CDR3 sequences in the sample, 22% are singletons; the top ten hold 0.91%. The sample also formed part of further work on T cells expressing NK-cell markers.

Input material: CD4+ T cells sorted from blood. These receptors came from a woman aged 18-35 years in good health.

The chain uses TRBV2 and TRBJ2-3; weak D call: TRBD1 (5 bases). The CDR3 contains 14 residues. The ends were cut back, 6 bases at V and 7 bases at J, with 17 bases in the middle. Germline CDR1 and CDR2: SNHLY and FYNNEI. The chain's CDR3 is CASRNYVRAHTQYF. The CDR3 nucleotides are TGTGCCAGCAGAAATTACGTCAGGGCACATACGCAGTATTTT.

The chain combines TRBV4-2 with TRBJ2-3, with D hard to call. V lost 4 bases and J lost 4, with 9 bases in between. Germline V CDR1 and CDR2: LGHNA, YNFKEQ. The CDR3 contains 13 residues. The CDR3 sequence is CASSRLPADTQYF. In DNA form, the CDR3 reads TGTGCCAGCAGCCGCCTTCCTGCAGATACGCAGTATTTT.

This clonotype came up many times. This sequence joins TRBV12-3 or TRBV12-4 and TRBJ2-7; 9 nucleotides agree with TRBD1. The V gene end was trimmed by 5 bases and the J gene end by 3 bases; junction bases not matched to a gene: 5. This CDR3 contains 14 residues. The DNA for the CDR3 is TGTGCCAGCAGTCCGGGACAGGGTAACTACGAGCAGTACTTC. It is translated as CASSPGQGNYEQYF.

This chain uses TRBV25-1 with TRBJ2-7; the D gene could be TRBD1 or TRBD2 (6 bases each). Germline loops: CDR1 MGHDK, CDR2 SYGVNS. V was pared by 3 bases and J by 6 bases, with 15 bases between. CDR3 length: 14 amino acids. The CDR3 nucleotides read TGTGCCAGCAGTGACTCCGGGAGAGGGGGCGAGCAGTACTTC. It codes for CASSDSGRGGEQYF.

This chain connects TRBV5-1 to TRBJ2-2, with a possible D match to TRBD1 (6 bases). Germline assignment: CDR1 SGHRS and CDR2 YFSETQ. Trimming stripped 4 bases from V and 7 bases from J, with 23 bases between. This CDR3 is 17 amino acids long. CDR3 in amino acids: CASSPNSRDKGGGELFF. In nucleotides, the CDR3 is TGCGCCAGCAGCCCGAATTCCCGGGACAAAGGAGGCGGGGAGCTGTTTTTT.

V gene TRBV25-1 combines with J gene TRBJ2-1, with 10 bases fitting TRBD2. The V segment lost 0 bases and the J segment 4 bases; nucleotides outside the gene matches: 9. This CDR3 has 18 amino acids. The V gene's germline CDR1 is MGHDK and CDR2 SYGVNS. The CDR3 nucleotides read TGTGCCAGCAGTGAATACGGGGTAGCGGGAGGATTTTACAATGAGCAGTTCTTC. Its protein is CASSEYGVAGGFYNEQFF.

The rearrangement uses TRBV7-2 and TRBJ2-7, with TRBD2 matching 14 bases. Germline V lookup: CDR1 SGHTA, CDR2 FQGNSA. Trimming cost V 7 bases and J 1 base; bases outside gene matches: 9. The CDR3 loop spans 17 amino acids. The CDR3 region has the DNA TGTGCCAGCACCAAGGGACTAGCGGGAGAAGGGTCCTACGAGCAGTACTTC. Translation gives CASTKGLAGEGSYEQYF.

The chain couples TRBV9 to TRBJ2-7, with 9 bases fitting TRBD1. With V trimmed by 4 bases and J by 2 bases, 7 bases remained unmatched. Germline-derived CDR1 and CDR2 are SGDLS and YYNGEE. The CDR3 runs 15 residues. The CDR3 nucleotides are TGTGCCAGCAGCCCGGGACAGGGTAGGACCTACGAGCAGTACTTC. Translating it yields CASSPGQGRTYEQYF.

The table lists this clonotype with many counts. The chain is built from TRBV5-1 and TRBJ2-3; D may be TRBD2 (6 bases). This CDR3 spans 13 amino acids. CDR1 and CDR2 (germline): SGHRS, YFSETQ. V was trimmed by 4 bases and J by 4 bases, leaving 10 bases between them. The CDR3 coding sequence is TGCGCCAGCAGCCCGTCGGGGGCAGATACGCAGTATTTT. Amino acids: CASSPSGADTQYF.

This chain uses TRBV11-2 with TRBJ2-7; D is undetermined. Germline CDR1 is SGHAT and CDR2 is FQNNGV. The CDR3 has 13 residues. The V gene lost 1 base and the J gene lost 6 bases, with 10 bases spanning the gap. In DNA form, the CDR3 reads TGTGCCAGCAGCTTAGCCCGCTACGGCGAGCAGTACTTC. This encodes CASSLARYGEQYF.

This clonotype has only a few counts. The chain has TRBV3-1 and TRBJ2-1; D is uncertain. Per germline, CDR1 LGHDT and CDR2 YNNKEL (reference sequence). The V and J ends lost 2 bases and 9 bases respectively, with 8 bases between them. CDR3 length: 12 residues. This chain's CDR3 is CASSQIDSEQFF. The CDR3 DNA reads TGTGCCAGCAGCCAAATCGACTCTGAGCAGTTCTTC.

The sample holds a few counts of this clonotype. The chain carries TRBV6-1 and TRBJ1-2; perhaps TRBD1 as D (5 bases). Germline V gene lookup returns CDR1 MNHNS and CDR2 SASEGT. V was cut by 6 bases and J by 0 bases, with 11 bases left in between. CDR3 length: 14 residues. This CDR3 is CASRPGHSNYGYTF. The CDR3 DNA follows: TGTGCCAGCAGACCAGGGCATTCTAACTATGGCTACACCTTC.

The chain combines TRBV4-1 with TRBJ2-2; 11 nucleotides line up with TRBD2. V gave up 1 base and J gave up 4 bases; unmatched junction bases: 11. CDR1 and CDR2 from the germline V gene are MGHRA and YSYEKL. There are 19 residues in the CDR3. The CDR3 DNA is TGCGCCAGCAGCCAAGCCCGACTAGCGGGGCCGGCGAGCACCGGGGAGCTGTTTTTT. It encodes CASSQARLAGPASTGELFF.

The gene calls are TRBV20-1 and TRBJ1-1, with D possibly being TRBD1 (6 bases). The ends were cut back, 5 bases at V and 12 bases at J, with 16 bases in the middle. The CDR3 runs to 11 residues. CDR1 and CDR2 (germline): DFQATT, SNEGSKA (reference sequence). The CDR3 DNA reads as TGCAGTGCTCGATGGCAGGGGAGCACTTTCTTT. The encoded protein is CSARWQGSTFF.

This clonotype was counted a single time. V usage is TRBV20-1 and J usage is TRBJ2-1; 7 bases agree with TRBD2. The germline V gene encodes CDR1 DFQATT and CDR2 SNEGSKA (reference sequence). The CDR3 runs 16 residues. The V and J ends lost 0 bases and 9 bases, in that order; junction bases with no gene match: 14. CDR3 DNA sequence: TGCAGTGCTAGAGATTTGGGAGCGGGATCCCCTGGTGAGCAGTTCTTC. Translation gives CSARDLGAGSPGEQFF.

The chain combines TRBV20-1 with TRBJ2-1, with 7 bases identical to TRBD1. The germline V gene encodes CDR1 DFQATT and CDR2 SNEGSKA (reference sequence). The CDR3 runs to 15 residues. The J segment lost 3 bases and the V segment lost 1 base, leaving 6 bases of the junction unmatched. This CDR3 reads CSARGQGRDYNEQFF. The CDR3 coding sequence is TGCAGTGCTAGAGGACAGGGTCGGGACTACAATGAGCAGTTCTTC.

This clonotype turned up a few times. The chain recombines TRBV11-2 with TRBJ1-1; D is unresolved. The CDR3 extends over 12 amino acids. Germline V CDR1 and CDR2: SGHAT, FQNNGV. Trimming took off 1 base at V and 9 bases at J, with 9 bases between the two ends. CDR3 sequence reads: CASSLVVQQAFF. As DNA, the CDR3 is TGTGCCAGCAGCTTAGTGGTTCAGCAAGCTTTCTTT.

The chain recombines TRBV19 with TRBJ2-4; 13 bases line up with TRBD2. Germline lookup yields CDR1 LNHDA and CDR2 SQIVND (reference sequence). V trimming: 5 bases; J trimming: 8 bases; junction bases outside the gene matches: 9. This CDR3 is built from 16 residues. The CDR3 loop is CASSFSRTSGRYIQYF. Written as DNA, the CDR3 is TGTGCCAGTAGTTTCTCACGGACTAGCGGGAGATACATTCAGTACTTC.